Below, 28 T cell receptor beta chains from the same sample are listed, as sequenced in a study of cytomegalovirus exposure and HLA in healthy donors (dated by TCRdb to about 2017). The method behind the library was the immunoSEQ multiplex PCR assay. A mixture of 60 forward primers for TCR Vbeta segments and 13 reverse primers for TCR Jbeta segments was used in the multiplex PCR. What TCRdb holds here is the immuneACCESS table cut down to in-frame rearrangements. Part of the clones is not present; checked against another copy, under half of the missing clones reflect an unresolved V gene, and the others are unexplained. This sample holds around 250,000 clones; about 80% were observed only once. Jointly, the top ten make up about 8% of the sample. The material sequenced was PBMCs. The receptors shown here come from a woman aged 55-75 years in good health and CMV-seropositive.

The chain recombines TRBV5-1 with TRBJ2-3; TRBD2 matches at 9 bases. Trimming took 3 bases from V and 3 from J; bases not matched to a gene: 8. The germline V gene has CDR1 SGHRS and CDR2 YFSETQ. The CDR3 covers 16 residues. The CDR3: CASSSSGNGYTDTQYF. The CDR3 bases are TGCGCCAGCAGCTCTAGCGGGAACGGGTATACAGATACGCAGTATTTT.

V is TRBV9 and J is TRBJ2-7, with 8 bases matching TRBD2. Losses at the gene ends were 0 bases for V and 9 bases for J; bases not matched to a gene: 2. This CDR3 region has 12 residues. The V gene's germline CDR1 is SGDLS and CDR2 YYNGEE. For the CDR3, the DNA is TGTGCCAGCAGCGTAGAGGGGACTAGGCAGTACTTC. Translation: CASSVEGTRQYF. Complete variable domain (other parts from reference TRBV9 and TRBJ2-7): DSGVTQTPKHLITATGQRVTLRCSPRSGDLSVYWYQQSLDQGLQFLIQYYNGEERAKGNILERFSAQQFPDLHSELNLSSLELGDSALYFCASSVEGTRQYFGPGTRLTVT.

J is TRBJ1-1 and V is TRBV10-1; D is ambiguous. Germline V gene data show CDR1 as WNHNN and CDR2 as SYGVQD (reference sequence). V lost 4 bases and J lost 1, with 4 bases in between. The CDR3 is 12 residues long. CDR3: CASSARNTEAFF. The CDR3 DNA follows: TGCGCCAGCAGTGCGAGGAACACTGAAGCTTTCTTT.

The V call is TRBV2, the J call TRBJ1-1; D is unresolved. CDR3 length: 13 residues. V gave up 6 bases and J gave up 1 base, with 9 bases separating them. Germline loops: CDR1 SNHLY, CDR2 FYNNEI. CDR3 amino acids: CASSQTANTEAFF. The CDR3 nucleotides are TGTGCCAGCAGCCAAACAGCGAACACTGAAGCTTTCTTT.

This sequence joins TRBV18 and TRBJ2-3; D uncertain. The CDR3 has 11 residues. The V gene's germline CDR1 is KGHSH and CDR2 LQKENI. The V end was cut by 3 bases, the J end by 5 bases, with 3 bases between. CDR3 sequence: CASSPLDTQYF. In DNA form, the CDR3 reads TGTGCCAGCTCACCCTTAGATACGCAGTATTTT.

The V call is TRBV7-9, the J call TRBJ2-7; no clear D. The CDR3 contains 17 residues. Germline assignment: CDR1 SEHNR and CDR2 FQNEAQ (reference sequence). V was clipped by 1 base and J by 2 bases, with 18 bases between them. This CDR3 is CASSLEVRGSATYEQYF. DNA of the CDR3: TGTGCCAGCAGCTTAGAAGTCCGCGGCAGTGCAACCTACGAGCAGTACTTC.

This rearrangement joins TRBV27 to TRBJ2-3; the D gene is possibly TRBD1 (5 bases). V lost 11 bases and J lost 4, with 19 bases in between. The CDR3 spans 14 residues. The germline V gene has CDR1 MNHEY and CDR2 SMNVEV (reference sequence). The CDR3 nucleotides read TGTGCCGAAAGAAGCAGGGCTCGGTCAGATACGCAGTATTTT. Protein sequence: CAERSRARSDTQYF.

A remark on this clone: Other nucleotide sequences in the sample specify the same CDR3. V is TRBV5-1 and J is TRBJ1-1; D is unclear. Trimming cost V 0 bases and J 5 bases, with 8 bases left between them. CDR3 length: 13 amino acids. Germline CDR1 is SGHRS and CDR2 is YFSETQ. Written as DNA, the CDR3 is TGCGCCAGCAGCTTGGGGCAGTCTACTGAAGCTTTCTTT. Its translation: CASSLGQSTEAFF.

CDR3 nucleotides: TGTGCCAGCAGCGCCGGGACAGGGCTCTTGGGCTATGGCTACACCTTC. Its translation: CASSAGTGLLGYGYTF. J is TRBJ1-2 and V is TRBV9, with 9 bases identical to TRBD1. The V segment lost 3 bases and the J segment 4 bases; nucleotides outside the gene matches: 10. In germline, CDR1 is SGDLS, CDR2 YYNGEE. This CDR3 has 16 amino acids.

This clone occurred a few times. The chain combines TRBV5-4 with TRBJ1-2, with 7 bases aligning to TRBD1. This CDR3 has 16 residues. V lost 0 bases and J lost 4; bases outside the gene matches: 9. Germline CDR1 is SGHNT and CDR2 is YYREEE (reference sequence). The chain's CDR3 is CASSLGEGRGSYGYTF. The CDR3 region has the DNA TGTGCCAGCAGCTTGGGAGAGGGCAGGGGGAGCTATGGCTACACCTTC.

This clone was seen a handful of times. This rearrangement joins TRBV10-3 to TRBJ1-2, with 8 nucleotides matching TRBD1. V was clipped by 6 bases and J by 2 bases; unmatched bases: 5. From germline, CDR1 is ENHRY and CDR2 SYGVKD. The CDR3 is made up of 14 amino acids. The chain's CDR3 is CAISADRGNYGYTF. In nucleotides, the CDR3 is TGTGCCATCAGCGCCGACAGGGGCAACTATGGCTACACCTTC.

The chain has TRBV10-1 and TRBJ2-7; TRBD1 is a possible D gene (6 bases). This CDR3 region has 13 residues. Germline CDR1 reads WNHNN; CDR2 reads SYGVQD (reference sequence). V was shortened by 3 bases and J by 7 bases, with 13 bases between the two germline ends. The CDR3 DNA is TGCGCCAGCAGTGAAAACAGGGTGGGGGAGCAGTACTTC. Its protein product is CASSENRVGEQYF.

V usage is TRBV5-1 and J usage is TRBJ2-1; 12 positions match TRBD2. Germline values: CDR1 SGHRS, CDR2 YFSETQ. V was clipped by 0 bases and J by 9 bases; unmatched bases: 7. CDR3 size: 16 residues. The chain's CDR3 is CASSLAASGRGGEQFF. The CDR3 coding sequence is TGCGCCAGCAGCTTGGCAGCTAGCGGGAGGGGTGGTGAGCAGTTCTTC.

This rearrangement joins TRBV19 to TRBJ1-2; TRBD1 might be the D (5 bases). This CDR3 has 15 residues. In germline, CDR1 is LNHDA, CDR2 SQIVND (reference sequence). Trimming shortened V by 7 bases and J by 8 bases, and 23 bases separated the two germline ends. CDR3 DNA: TGTGCCAGTATTGGCGCGACAGCCCTCCGAGTAGGCTACACCTTC. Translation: CASIGATALRVGYTF.

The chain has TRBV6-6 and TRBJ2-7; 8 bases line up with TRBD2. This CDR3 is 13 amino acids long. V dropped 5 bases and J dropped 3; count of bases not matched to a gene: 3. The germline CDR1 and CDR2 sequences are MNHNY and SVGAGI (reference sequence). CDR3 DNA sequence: TGTGCCAGCAGTAAAGCGGGAGACTACGAGCAGTACTTC. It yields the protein CASSKAGDYEQYF.

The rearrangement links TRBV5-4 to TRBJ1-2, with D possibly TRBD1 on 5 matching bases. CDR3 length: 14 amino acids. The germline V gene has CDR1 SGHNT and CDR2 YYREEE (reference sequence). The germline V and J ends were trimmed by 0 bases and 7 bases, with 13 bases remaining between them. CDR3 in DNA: TGTGCCAGCAGCTTGGATCCGGACACAAGTGGCTACACCTTC. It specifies CASSLDPDTSGYTF.

In DNA, the CDR3 is TGCGCCAGCAGCCAACCCTTGAGCGGGAGTAGATACGAGCAGTACTTC. Translated, it gives CASSQPLSGSRYEQYF. The chain carries TRBV4-1 and TRBJ2-7; TRBD2 matches 8 bases. With V trimmed by 2 bases and J by 4 bases, 10 bases remained unmatched. Germline CDR1 is MGHRA and CDR2 is YSYEKL. The CDR3 contains 16 residues.

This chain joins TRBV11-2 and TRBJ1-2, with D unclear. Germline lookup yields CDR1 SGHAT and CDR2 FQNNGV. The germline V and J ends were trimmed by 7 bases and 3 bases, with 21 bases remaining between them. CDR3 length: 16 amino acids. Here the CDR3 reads CASTKTGGPEDYGYTF. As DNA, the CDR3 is TGTGCCAGCACCAAAACCGGAGGTCCAGAGGACTATGGCTACACCTTC.

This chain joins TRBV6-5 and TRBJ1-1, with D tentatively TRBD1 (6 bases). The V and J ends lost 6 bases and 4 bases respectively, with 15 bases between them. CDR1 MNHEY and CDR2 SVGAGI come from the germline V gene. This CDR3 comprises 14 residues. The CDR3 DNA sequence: TGTGCCAGCAGGCCGGTTGTACAGGGCACTGAAGCTTTCTTT. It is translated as CASRPVVQGTEAFF.

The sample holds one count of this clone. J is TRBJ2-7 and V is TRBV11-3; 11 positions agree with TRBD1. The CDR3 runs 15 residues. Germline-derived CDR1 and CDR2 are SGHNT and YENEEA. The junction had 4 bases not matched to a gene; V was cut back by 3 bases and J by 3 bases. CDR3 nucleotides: TGTGCCAGCAGCTTGTCCGGGACAGGGGGCTACGAGCAGTACTTC. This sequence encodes CASSLSGTGGYEQYF.

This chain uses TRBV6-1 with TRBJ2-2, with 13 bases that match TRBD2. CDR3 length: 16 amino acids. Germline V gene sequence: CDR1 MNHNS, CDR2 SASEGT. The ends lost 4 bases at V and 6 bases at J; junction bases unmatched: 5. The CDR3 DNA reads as TGTGCCAGCAGTGGGACTAGCGGGAGAAATGCCGGGGAGCTGTTTTTT. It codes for CASSGTSGRNAGELFF.

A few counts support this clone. CDR3 in DNA: TGTGCCAGCAGTTACTCGGGGCAGGGCGAGGGCTACACCTTC. This gives the protein CASSYSGQGEGYTF. The gene calls are TRBV6-6 and TRBJ1-2; tentative D call: TRBD1 (5 bases). Germline assignment: CDR1 MNHNY and CDR2 SVGAGI (reference sequence). This CDR3 has 14 residues. Trimming took 0 bases from V and 8 from J, leaving 13 bases between them.

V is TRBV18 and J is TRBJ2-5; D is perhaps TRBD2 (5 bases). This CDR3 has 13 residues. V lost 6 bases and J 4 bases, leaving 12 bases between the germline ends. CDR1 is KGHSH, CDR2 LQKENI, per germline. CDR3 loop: CASSDFQAETQYF. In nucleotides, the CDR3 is TGTGCCAGCTCGGACTTCCAGGCAGAGACCCAGTACTTC.

The CDR3 DNA follows: TGTGCCAGCAGCGTAGAGGACTCCCCCATCGACTACGAGCAGTACTTC. Its translation is CASSVEDSPIDYEQYF. This sequence joins TRBV9 and TRBJ2-7; maybe TRBD2 (5 bases). Trimming left V 0 bases short and J 3 bases short, with 16 bases between. Germline V lookup: CDR1 SGDLS, CDR2 YYNGEE. This CDR3 spans 16 amino acids.

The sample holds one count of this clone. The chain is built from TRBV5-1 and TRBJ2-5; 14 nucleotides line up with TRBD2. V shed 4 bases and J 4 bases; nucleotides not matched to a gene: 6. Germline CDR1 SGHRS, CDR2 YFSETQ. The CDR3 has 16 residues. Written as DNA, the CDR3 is TGCGCCAGCAGCAAAGGGACTAGCGGGAGTGGAGAGACCCAGTACTTC. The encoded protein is CASSKGTSGSGETQYF.

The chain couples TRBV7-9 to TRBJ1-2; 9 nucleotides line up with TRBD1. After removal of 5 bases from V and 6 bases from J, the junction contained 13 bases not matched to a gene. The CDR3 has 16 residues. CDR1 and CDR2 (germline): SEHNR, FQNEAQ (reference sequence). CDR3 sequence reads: CASSSRGIQGANGYTF. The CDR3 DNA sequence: TGTGCCAGCAGCAGCAGAGGGATACAGGGGGCTAATGGCTACACCTTC.

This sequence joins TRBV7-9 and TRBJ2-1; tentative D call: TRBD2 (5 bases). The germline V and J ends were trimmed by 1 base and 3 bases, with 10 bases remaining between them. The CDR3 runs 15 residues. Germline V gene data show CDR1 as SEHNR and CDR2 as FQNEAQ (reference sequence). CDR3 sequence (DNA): TGTGCCAGCAGCTTAGGGCGGGCGTACTACAATGAGCAGTTCTTC. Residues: CASSLGRAYYNEQFF.

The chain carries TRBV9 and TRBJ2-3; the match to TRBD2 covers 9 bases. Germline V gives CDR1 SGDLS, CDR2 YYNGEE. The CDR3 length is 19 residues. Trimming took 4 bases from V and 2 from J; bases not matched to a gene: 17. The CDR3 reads CASSHPSKGAGGSTDTQYF. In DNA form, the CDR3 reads TGTGCCAGCAGCCATCCCTCGAAAGGAGCGGGAGGCTCCACAGATACGCAGTATTTT.